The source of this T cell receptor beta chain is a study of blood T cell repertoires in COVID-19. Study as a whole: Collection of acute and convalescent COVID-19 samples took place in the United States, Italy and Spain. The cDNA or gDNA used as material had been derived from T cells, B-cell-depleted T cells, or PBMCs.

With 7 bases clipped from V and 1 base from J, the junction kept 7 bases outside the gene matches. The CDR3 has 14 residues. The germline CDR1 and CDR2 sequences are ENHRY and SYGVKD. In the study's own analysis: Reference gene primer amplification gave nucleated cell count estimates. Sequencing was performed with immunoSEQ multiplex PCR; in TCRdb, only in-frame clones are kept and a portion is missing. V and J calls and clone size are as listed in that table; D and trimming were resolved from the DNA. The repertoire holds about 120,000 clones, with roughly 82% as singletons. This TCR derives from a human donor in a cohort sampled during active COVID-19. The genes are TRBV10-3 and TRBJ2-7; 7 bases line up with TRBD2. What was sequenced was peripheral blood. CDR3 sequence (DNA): TGTGCCATCAAATCCAGCGGGGCATCCTACGAGCAGTACTTC. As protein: CAIKSSGASYEQYF.